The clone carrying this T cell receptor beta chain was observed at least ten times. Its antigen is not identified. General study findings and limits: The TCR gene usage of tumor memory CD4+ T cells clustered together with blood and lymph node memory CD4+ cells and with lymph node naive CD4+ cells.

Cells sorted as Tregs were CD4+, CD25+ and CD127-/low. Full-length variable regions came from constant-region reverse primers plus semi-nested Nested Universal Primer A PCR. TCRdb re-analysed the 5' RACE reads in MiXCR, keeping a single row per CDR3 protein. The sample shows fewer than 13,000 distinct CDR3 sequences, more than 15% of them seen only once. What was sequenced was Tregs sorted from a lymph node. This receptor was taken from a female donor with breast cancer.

In DNA, the CDR3 is TGTGCCAGCAGCTCCCCGGGGGGGACAGATACGCAGTATTTT. Its translation is CASSSPGGTDTQYF. V and J are TRBV5-6 and TRBJ2-3, with 8 nucleotides matching TRBD2. The CDR3 is 14 amino acids. The J segment lost 3 bases and the V segment lost 3 bases, leaving 3 bases of the junction unmatched. Germline V gene lookup returns CDR1 SGHDT and CDR2 YYEEEE.